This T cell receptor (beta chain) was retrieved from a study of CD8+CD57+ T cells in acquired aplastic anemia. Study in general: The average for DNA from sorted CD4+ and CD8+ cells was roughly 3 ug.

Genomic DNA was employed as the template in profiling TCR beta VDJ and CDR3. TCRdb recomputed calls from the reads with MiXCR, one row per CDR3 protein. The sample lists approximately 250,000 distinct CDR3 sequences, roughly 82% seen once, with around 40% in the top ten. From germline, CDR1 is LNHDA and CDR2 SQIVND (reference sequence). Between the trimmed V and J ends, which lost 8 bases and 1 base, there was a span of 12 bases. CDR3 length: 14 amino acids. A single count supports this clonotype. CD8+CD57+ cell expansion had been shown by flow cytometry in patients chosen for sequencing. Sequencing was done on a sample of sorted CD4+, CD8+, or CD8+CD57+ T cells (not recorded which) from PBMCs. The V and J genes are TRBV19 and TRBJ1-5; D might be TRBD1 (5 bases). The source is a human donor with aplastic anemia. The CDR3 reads CASARDGSNQPQHF. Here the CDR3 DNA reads TGTGCCAGTGCCCGGGACGGGAGCAATCAGCCCCAGCATTTT.